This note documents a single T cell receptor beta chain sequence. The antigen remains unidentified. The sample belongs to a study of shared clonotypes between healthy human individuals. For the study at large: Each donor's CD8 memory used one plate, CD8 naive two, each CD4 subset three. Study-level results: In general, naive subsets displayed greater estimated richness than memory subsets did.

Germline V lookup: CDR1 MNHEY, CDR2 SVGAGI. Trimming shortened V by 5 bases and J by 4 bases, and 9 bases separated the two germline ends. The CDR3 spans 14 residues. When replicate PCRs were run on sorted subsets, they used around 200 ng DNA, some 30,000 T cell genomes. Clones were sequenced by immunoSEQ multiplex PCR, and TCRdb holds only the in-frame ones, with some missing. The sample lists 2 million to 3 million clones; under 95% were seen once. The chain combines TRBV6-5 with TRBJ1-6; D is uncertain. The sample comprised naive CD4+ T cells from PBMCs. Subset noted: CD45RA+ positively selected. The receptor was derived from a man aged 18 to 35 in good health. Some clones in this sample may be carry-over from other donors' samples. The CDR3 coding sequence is TGTGCCAGCAGTCGGACGGAGTATAATTCACCCCTCCACTTT. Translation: CASSRTEYNSPLHF.